These T cell receptor beta chains were read from a single sample in a study of blood T cell repertoires in COVID-19. The method was immunoSEQ multiplex PCR; TCRdb's version includes in-frame clones alone and lacks a portion of them. The sample consists of some 140,000 clones, about 80% of them appearing once. The sequenced material came from peripheral blood. All receptors derive from a man aged 55 to 70 with acute or convalescent COVID-19. Each CDR3 is given with its conserved first and last residue. Fields, in order: D gene, J gene, clone size, V gene, CDR3 protein, CDR3 DNA. The D gene is left open where the match is weak. Only some rows state a clone size, as once, few, many or a class for expanded clones.

d_call: TRBD1
j_call: TRBJ1-4
clone_size: few
v_call: TRBV30
cdr3_aa: CAWSVQGADEKLFF
cdr3_nt: TGTGCCTGGAGTGTACAGGGGGCGGATGAAAAACTGTTTTTT

d_call: -
j_call: TRBJ2-2
clone_size: -
v_call: TRBV7-3
cdr3_aa: CASSTQGNTGELFF
cdr3_nt: TGTGCCAGCAGCACTCAGGGGAACACCGGGGAGCTGTTTTTT

d_call: -
j_call: TRBJ2-2
clone_size: -
v_call: TRBV19
cdr3_aa: CASSIAAPNTGELFF
cdr3_nt: TGTGCCAGTAGTATCGCGGCACCGAACACCGGGGAGCTGTTTTTT

d_call: -
j_call: TRBJ1-1
clone_size: -
v_call: TRBV15
cdr3_aa: CATRVGRVNTEAFF
cdr3_nt: TGTGCCACCAGGGTGGGGAGAGTGAACACTGAAGCTTTCTTT

d_call: -
j_call: TRBJ2-7
clone_size: many
v_call: TRBV19
cdr3_aa: CASSKGGSLAYEQYF
cdr3_nt: TGTGCCAGTAGTAAAGGAGGGAGCTTAGCCTACGAGCAGTACTTC

d_call: TRBD1
j_call: TRBJ1-4
clone_size: many
v_call: TRBV19
cdr3_aa: CASSMGDRVEKLFF
cdr3_nt: TGTGCCAGTAGTATGGGGGACAGGGTTGAAAAACTGTTTTTT

d_call: -
j_call: TRBJ1-5
clone_size: few
v_call: TRBV6-5
cdr3_aa: CASRIGLDQPQHF
cdr3_nt: TGTGCCAGCAGAATTGGGCTCGATCAGCCCCAGCATTTT

d_call: TRBD1
j_call: TRBJ2-5
clone_size: -
v_call: TRBV7-2
cdr3_aa: CASSPGQPNQETQYF
cdr3_nt: TGTGCCAGCAGCCCGGGACAGCCGAACCAAGAGACCCAGTACTTC

d_call: -
j_call: TRBJ1-3
clone_size: -
v_call: TRBV28
cdr3_aa: CASSLAGIGNTIYF
cdr3_nt: TGTGCCAGCAGTTTGGCCGGGATTGGAAACACCATATATTTT

d_call: -
j_call: TRBJ1-5
clone_size: -
v_call: TRBV6-5
cdr3_aa: CASRFTSLWPQHF
cdr3_nt: TGTGCCAGCAGATTTACAAGTTTATGGCCCCAGCATTTT

d_call: -
j_call: TRBJ1-1
clone_size: -
v_call: TRBV18
cdr3_aa: CASSPQKQYTEAFF
cdr3_nt: TGTGCCAGCTCACCACAGAAACAGTACACTGAAGCTTTCTTT

d_call: TRBD2
j_call: TRBJ2-7
clone_size: -
v_call: TRBV27
cdr3_aa: CASSPTFPGTSGTYEQYF
cdr3_nt: TGTGCCAGCAGCCCCACCTTTCCCGGGACTAGCGGGACCTACGAGCAGTACTTC

d_call: -
j_call: TRBJ1-2
clone_size: few
v_call: TRBV28
cdr3_aa: CASSPQTANYGYTF
cdr3_nt: TGTGCCAGCAGTCCGCAGACAGCTAACTATGGCTACACCTTC

d_call: -
j_call: TRBJ2-3
clone_size: -
v_call: TRBV9
cdr3_aa: CASSVGERGTDTQYF
cdr3_nt: TGTGCCAGCAGCGTAGGGGAGCGGGGCACAGATACGCAGTATTTT

d_call: -
j_call: TRBJ1-5
clone_size: -
v_call: TRBV28
cdr3_aa: CASSLWGQGVSNQPQHF
cdr3_nt: TGTGCCAGCAGTTTATGGGGTCAGGGTGTCAGCAATCAGCCCCAGCATTTT

d_call: -
j_call: TRBJ1-2
clone_size: few
v_call: TRBV27
cdr3_aa: CASSSDSVANYGYTF
cdr3_nt: TGTGCCAGCAGTTCTGACAGTGTTGCTAACTATGGCTACACCTTC